This T cell receptor beta chain was sequenced during a study of blood T cell repertoires in COVID-19. Original handling: Estimates of nucleated cell counts were drawn from the amplification of reference gene primers. Only in-frame clones appear in the TCRdb table, and some are missing; sequencing was by immunoSEQ multiplex PCR. V, J and clone size were drawn from that table, and D and trimming were deduced from the DNA. The sample has more than 350,000 clones, 75% to 90% seen once; the top ten hold over 0.95%. Sequencing was done on a sample of PBMCs or T cells enriched from blood (not recorded which). The receptor was isolated from a man in his late teens or twenties who had recovered from COVID-19.

The CDR3 loop reads CASTLEGNEQFF. The CDR3 bases are TGTGCCAGCACCTTGGAGGGGAATGAGCAGTTCTTC. The V gene is TRBV12-3 or TRBV12-4, the J gene TRBJ2-1, with D possibly matching TRBD2 (6 bases). Trimming removed 7 bases from V and 7 bases from J, with 11 bases in between. CDR3 length: 12 amino acids.